Below, 32 T cell receptor beta chains from the same sample are listed, as sequenced in a study of shared clonotypes between healthy human individuals. Only in-frame clones appear in the TCRdb table, and some are missing; sequencing was by immunoSEQ multiplex PCR. The data hold some 360,000 clones, with roughly 70% observed a single time. The sequenced sample consisted of memory CD4+ T cells sorted from blood. Subset given: CD45RA-negative fraction. These receptors originate from a young man in good health.

CDR3 in DNA: TGTGCCAGCAATAACAGGGGCGGAGAGACCCAGTACTTC. Its protein product is CASNNRGGETQYF. V usage is TRBV2 and J usage is TRBJ2-5; 7 bases match TRBD1. This CDR3 is 13 amino acids long. The J segment lost 4 bases and the V segment lost 7 bases, leaving 6 bases of the junction unmatched. CDR1 and CDR2 from the germline V gene are SNHLY and FYNNEI. The full variable domain, its missing parts supplied by reference TRBV2 and TRBJ2-5, is EPEVTQTPSHQVTQMGQEVILRCVPISNHLYFYWYRQILGQKVEFLVSFYNNEISEKSEIFDDQFSVERPDGSNFTLKIRSTKLEDSAMYFCASNNRGGETQYFGPGTRLLVL.

The chain links TRBV6-5 to TRBJ1-5; TRBD1 matches 9 bases. With 6 bases clipped from V and 4 bases from J, the junction kept 7 bases outside the gene matches. The CDR3 length is 15 residues. Germline V gives CDR1 MNHEY, CDR2 SVGAGI. CDR3 residues: CASRSDRGPNQPQHF. The CDR3 DNA follows: TGTGCCAGCAGATCGGACAGGGGCCCGAATCAGCCCCAGCATTTT.

This chain joins TRBV28 and TRBJ1-2; no definite D call. V was clipped by 2 bases and J by 1 base, with 14 bases between them. Germline V lookup: CDR1 MDHEN, CDR2 SYDVKM. This CDR3 is built from 16 residues. The CDR3 spells CASSLPPDGVNYGYTF. The DNA of the CDR3 is TGTGCCAGCAGTTTACCCCCGGACGGAGTTAACTATGGCTACACCTTC.

The chain joins TRBV28 to TRBJ2-3; 9 nucleotides line up with TRBD2. CDR1 is MDHEN, CDR2 SYDVKM, per germline. The CDR3 extends over 17 amino acids. J was trimmed by 0 bases and V by 8 bases; bases with no gene match: 12. The CDR3 DNA reads as TGTGCCAGCGCTAGCGGGATACTCAAAACTAGCACAGATACGCAGTATTTT. Its translation is CASASGILKTSTDTQYF. Combining the CDR3 with reference TRBV28 and TRBJ2-3 gives the whole variable domain DVKVTQSSRYLVKRTGEKVFLECVQDMDHENMFWYRQDPGLGLRLIYFSYDVKMKEKGDIPEGYSVSREKKERFSLILESASTNQTSMYLCASASGILKTSTDTQYFGPGTRLTVL.

J is TRBJ2-7 and V is TRBV10-3; a possible D gene is TRBD1 (5 bases). CDR3 length equals 16 residues. Germline V gene data show CDR1 as ENHRY and CDR2 as SYGVKD. Trimming took 11 bases from V and 2 from J, leaving 25 bases between them. The CDR3 DNA reads as TGTGCCGCTCAGGATATAGGGGCAGGGATAACCTACGAGCAGTACTTC. This codes for CAAQDIGAGITYEQYF.

The rearrangement joins TRBV7-2 to TRBJ2-1; unclear D gene. Germline V gene lookup returns CDR1 SGHTA and CDR2 FQGNSA. V lost 8 bases to trimming and J lost 6 bases, with 14 bases between them. This CDR3 comprises 13 residues. The CDR3 region has the DNA TGTGCCAGCCGCTCGACCTTTTCCAATGAGCAGTTCTTC. Residues: CASRSTFSNEQFF.

This chain uses TRBV27 with TRBJ2-7; TRBD1 is a possible D gene (6 bases). CDR1 MNHEY and CDR2 SMNVEV come from the germline V gene (reference sequence). The V end was cut by 5 bases, the J end by 2 bases, with 16 bases between. CDR3 size: 15 residues. CDR3 coding DNA: TGTGCCAGCAGTCCAAGCACAGGGTTCACCTACGAGCAGTACTTC. It specifies CASSPSTGFTYEQYF.

This clone was seen at least ten times. V and J are TRBV5-4 and TRBJ2-1; D possibly corresponds to TRBD2 (5 bases). Germline V gene lookup returns CDR1 SGHNT and CDR2 YYREEE (reference sequence). The CDR3 extends over 12 amino acids. Deletions cut 5 bases from V and 9 bases from J, with 12 bases between. CDR3 bases: TGTGCCAGCAGAGCGGACGTCTCTGAGCAGTTCTTC. Translating it yields CASRADVSEQFF.

For this clone: This same CDR3 is encoded by further DNA sequences in the sample. The chain couples TRBV12-5 to TRBJ2-3; no definite D call. Germline V gene sequence: CDR1 LGHNT, CDR2 FRNRAP. The CDR3 loop spans 12 amino acids. The germline V and J ends were trimmed by 3 bases and 1 base, with 2 bases remaining between them. The CDR3 nucleotides are TGTGCTAGTGGTTTCCGCACAGATACGCAGTATTTT. Its translation is CASGFRTDTQYF.

The chain combines TRBV25-1 with TRBJ2-3; D perhaps matches TRBD1 (6 bases). The CDR3 is 14 amino acids. In germline, CDR1 is MGHDK, CDR2 SYGVNS. The V gene lost 5 bases and the J gene lost 8 bases, with 17 bases spanning the gap. The CDR3 sequence: CASSSGHLGGTQYF. CDR3 DNA: TGTGCCAGCAGTTCGGGACACCTGGGCGGTACGCAGTATTTT.

This clone occurred many times. The chain links TRBV6-6 to TRBJ2-1; 7 bases match TRBD2. CDR3 size: 15 residues. V lost 4 bases and J lost 12; bases outside the gene matches: 15. Germline V gene sequence: CDR1 MNHNY, CDR2 SVGAGI (reference sequence). CDR3 residues: CASSFPGRERLAQFF. The CDR3, as DNA: TGTGCCAGCAGTTTCCCCGGGCGGGAGCGCCTCGCGCAGTTCTTC.

The CDR3 protein is CASSAGGNEKLFF. CDR3 coding DNA: TGCGCCAGCAGCGCGGGGGGCAATGAAAAACTGTTTTTT. The chain has TRBV5-1 and TRBJ1-4, with D maybe TRBD1 (6 bases). The CDR3 spans 13 residues. V lost 4 bases to trimming and J lost 5 bases, with 9 bases between them. Germline CDR1 is SGHRS and CDR2 is YFSETQ.

This rearrangement joins TRBV19 to TRBJ1-4; no definite D call. The germline V gene encodes CDR1 LNHDA and CDR2 SQIVND (reference sequence). The CDR3 has 15 amino acids. V lost 4 bases and J lost 7, with 16 bases in between. The CDR3 sequence is CASSTPAGLVEKLFF. As DNA, the CDR3 is TGTGCCAGTAGTACCCCCGCGGGGTTGGTTGAAAAACTGTTTTTT.

The chain carries TRBV28 and TRBJ1-1; D may be TRBD1 (6 bases). Germline CDR1 and CDR2: MDHEN and SYDVKM. The V and J ends lost 7 bases and 4 bases respectively, with 10 bases between them. The CDR3 runs to 12 residues. CDR3 region: CASNGRGTEAFF. As DNA, the CDR3 is TGTGCCAGCAACGGCAGGGGCACTGAAGCTTTCTTT.

This clone was observed a handful of times. The chain has TRBV28 and TRBJ1-2; tentative D call: TRBD1 (6 bases). Trimming removed 2 bases at V and 8 bases at J, with 21 bases between. CDR1 and CDR2 (germline): MDHEN, SYDVKM. The CDR3 has 16 amino acids. The CDR3 coding sequence is TGTGCCAGCAGTTTAAGTGGTTCTGGCAGGGGAGGAGGCTACACCTTC. This codes for CASSLSGSGRGGGYTF.

This rearrangement joins TRBV7-3 to TRBJ2-7, with TRBD1 matching 7 bases. Germline V CDR1 and CDR2: SGHTA, FQGTGA. J lost 2 bases, V lost 0 bases, and 1 base had no gene match. There are 14 residues in the CDR3. This chain's CDR3 is CASSLTGQTYEQYF. DNA for the CDR3: TGTGCCAGCAGCTTAACGGGACAGACCTACGAGCAGTACTTC.

The chain combines TRBV5-1 with TRBJ2-1; D possibly corresponds to TRBD1 (6 bases). CDR3 length equals 17 residues. V was pared by 3 bases and J by 0 bases, with 16 bases between. CDR1 is SGHRS and CDR2 is YFSETQ in the germline V gene. The CDR3 loop is CASSSHVGQTSYNEQFF. The CDR3 nucleotides are TGCGCCAGCAGCTCCCACGTGGGACAAACCTCCTACAATGAGCAGTTCTTC.

Remarks on this clone: The same CDR3 arises from other DNA sequences in this sample as well. The V call is TRBV11-3, the J call TRBJ2-3; 10 bases are shared with TRBD2. V was pared by 3 bases and J by 4 bases, with 4 bases of the junction left unmatched. The CDR3 runs 15 residues. Per germline, CDR1 SGHNT and CDR2 YENEEA. CDR3 protein: CASSLSSGSADTQYF. The DNA for the CDR3 is TGTGCCAGCAGCTTGTCTAGCGGGAGTGCAGATACGCAGTATTTT.

This clone came up many times. Here the CDR3 reads CASMITGALYNEQFF. CDR3 DNA: TGCGCCAGCATGATAACAGGGGCACTATACAATGAGCAGTTCTTC. The chain joins TRBV5-1 to TRBJ2-1, with TRBD1 matching over 7 bases. The germline V gene has CDR1 SGHRS and CDR2 YFSETQ. J gave up 4 bases and V 6 bases, and 10 bases lay outside the gene matches. The CDR3 runs to 15 residues.

The chain combines TRBV5-1 with TRBJ2-7; D not certain. Germline V lookup: CDR1 SGHRS, CDR2 YFSETQ. Trimming cost V 0 bases and J 0 bases, with 16 bases left between them. The CDR3 totals 17 residues. The CDR3 nucleotides are TGCGCCAGCAGCTTGGATGCGGTCAGCGTGAGCTCCTACGAGCAGTACTTC. Protein product: CASSLDAVSVSSYEQYF. Full variable domain (rest looked up from reference TRBV5-1 and TRBJ2-7): KAGVTQTPRYLIKTRGQQVTLSCSPISGHRSVSWYQQTPGQGLQFLFEYFSETQRNKGNFPGRFSGRQFSNSRSEMNVSTLELGDSALYLCASSLDAVSVSSYEQYFGPGTRLTVT.

This rearrangement joins TRBV5-4 to TRBJ2-7; 8 bases are shared with TRBD1. The CDR3 is made up of 14 amino acids. The V gene's germline CDR1 is SGHNT and CDR2 YYREEE (reference sequence). Germline trimming cut 4 bases from V and 3 bases from J; bases unmatched to any gene: 6. The CDR3: CASSGQGRNYEQYF. The CDR3 coding sequence is TGTGCCAGCAGCGGACAGGGACGCAACTACGAGCAGTACTTC.

The chain joins TRBV7-8 to TRBJ2-2, with no clear D. The CDR3 sequence is 13 residues long. V lost 5 bases, J lost 2 bases, and 6 bases lay in between. Germline V gene data show CDR1 as SGHVS and CDR2 as FQNEAQ. CDR3 sequence reads: CASSPLNTGELFF. For the CDR3, the DNA is TGTGCCAGCAGCCCACTAAACACCGGGGAGCTGTTTTTT.

J is TRBJ1-1 and V is TRBV19; TRBD1 matches 8 bases. The V gene's germline CDR1 is LNHDA and CDR2 SQIVND (reference sequence). V gave up 6 bases and J gave up 4 bases; unmatched junction bases: 10. The CDR3 is 15 amino acids. The CDR3 DNA follows: TGTGCCAGTAGAACCTATAACAGGGGGACCACTGAAGCTTTCTTT. It yields the protein CASRTYNRGTTEAFF.

The V call is TRBV2, the J call TRBJ2-5, with a tentative D call TRBD2 (5 bases). The germline V gene has CDR1 SNHLY and CDR2 FYNNEI. The CDR3 is made up of 14 amino acids. V was trimmed by 6 bases and J by 2 bases, leaving 13 bases between them. CDR3 amino acids: CASSGRRDQETQYF. The DNA of the CDR3 is TGTGCCAGCAGCGGACGCCGGGATCAAGAGACCCAGTACTTC.

V usage is TRBV7-8 and J usage is TRBJ2-1; perhaps TRBD1 as D (6 bases). Trimming shortened V by 4 bases and J by 5 bases, and 12 bases separated the two germline ends. The CDR3 is made up of 14 amino acids. Germline CDR1 is SGHVS and CDR2 is FQNEAQ. In DNA, the CDR3 is TGTGCCAGCAGCTACAGGGCCTTGGACAATGAGCAGTTCTTC. Translating it yields CASSYRALDNEQFF.

The rearrangement links TRBV18 to TRBJ1-5; possibly TRBD1 for D (5 bases). In germline, CDR1 is KGHSH, CDR2 LQKENI. With 3 bases removed from V and 5 bases from J, the gap between germline ends came to 11 bases. This CDR3 is built from 14 residues. CDR3 amino acids: CASSPGTGHQPQHF. The CDR3 DNA is TGTGCCAGCTCACCGGGTACGGGGCATCAGCCCCAGCATTTT. The entire variable domain, with the rest obtained from reference TRBV18 and TRBJ1-5, is as follows: NAGVMQNPRHLVRRRGQEARLRCSPMKGHSHVYWYRQLPEEGLKFMVYLQKENIIDESGMPKERFSAEFPKEGPSILRIQQVVRGDSAAYFCASSPGTGHQPQHFGDGTRLSIL.

The count of this clone is one. This sequence joins TRBV6-5 and TRBJ1-2; no clear D gene. Trimming removed 6 bases at V and 8 bases at J, with 16 bases between. CDR3 length equals 13 residues. From germline, CDR1 is MNHEY and CDR2 SVGAGI. The DNA of the CDR3 is TGTGCCAGCAGCTACGCTTTCGATCGCGGCTACACCTTC. It yields the protein CASSYAFDRGYTF.

The chain uses TRBV5-1 and TRBJ1-2; tentatively, D is TRBD1 (6 bases). In germline, CDR1 is SGHRS, CDR2 YFSETQ. This CDR3 is 12 amino acids long. V was clipped by 0 bases and J by 8 bases, with 8 bases between them. CDR3 in amino acids: CASSLDRAGYTF. For the CDR3, the DNA is TGCGCCAGCAGCTTGGACAGGGCGGGCTACACCTTC.

This clone was seen a single time. V and J are TRBV27 and TRBJ2-7; TRBD2 matches at 10 bases. Germline V gene sequence: CDR1 MNHEY, CDR2 SMNVEV (reference sequence). J lost 2 bases, V lost 5 bases, and 6 bases had no gene match. There are 15 residues in the CDR3. CDR3 amino acids: CASSAQLAGAYEQYF. DNA of the CDR3: TGTGCCAGCAGTGCCCAGCTAGCGGGAGCCTACGAGCAGTACTTC.

This chain uses TRBV6-1 with TRBJ2-7, with 9 bases lining up with TRBD2. CDR1 and CDR2 from the germline V gene are MNHNS and SASEGT. V shed 5 bases and J 4 bases; nucleotides not matched to a gene: 6. This CDR3 spans 14 amino acids. The CDR3 protein is CASSLTSGQYEQYF. For the CDR3, the DNA is TGTGCCAGCAGTTTGACTAGCGGACAATACGAGCAGTACTTC.

The rearrangement joins TRBV7-9 to TRBJ2-5; D uncertain. This CDR3 has 14 residues. Trimming took 0 bases from V and 0 from J, leaving 5 bases between them. CDR1 is SEHNR, CDR2 FQNEAQ, per germline (reference sequence). DNA of the CDR3: TGTGCCAGCAGCTTAGCGGGGTACCAAGAGACCCAGTACTTC. Translating it yields CASSLAGYQETQYF.

This clone was observed a single time. V gene TRBV7-2 combines with J gene TRBJ2-5; D not resolved. Germline CDR1 SGHTA, CDR2 FQGNSA. CDR3 length: 14 amino acids. Deletions cut 3 bases from V and 2 bases from J, with 10 bases between. As DNA, the CDR3 is TGTGCCAGCAGCTTTACACGCAAACAAGAGACCCAGTACTTC. It yields the protein CASSFTRKQETQYF.